This passage covers 26 T cell receptor beta chains from one sample sequenced in a study of blood T cell repertoires in COVID-19. The repertoire was sequenced with immunoSEQ multiplex PCR; TCRdb's copy has only in-frame clones and lacks some. The sample has under 150,000 clones; roughly nine tenths are singletons. Sequencing used peripheral blood. Receptors originate from a human donor with active COVID-19. The donor label of this sample is uncertain.

The chain is built from TRBV6-1 and TRBJ1-6; D call uncertain. The CDR3 is made up of 13 amino acids. Germline V gene data show CDR1 as MNHNS and CDR2 as SASEGT. With 0 bases removed from V and 9 bases from J, the gap between germline ends came to 6 bases. The CDR3 loop is CASSEARISPLHF. CDR3 DNA sequence: TGTGCCAGCAGTGAAGCCAGGATTTCACCCCTCCACTTT.

The V and J genes are TRBV19 and TRBJ1-5; no clear D gene. Germline-derived CDR1 and CDR2 are LNHDA and SQIVND (reference sequence). V was trimmed by 5 bases and J by 1 base, leaving 12 bases between them. The CDR3 has 15 residues. CDR3 sequence: CASSPMAGSNQPQHF. The CDR3 region has the DNA TGTGCCAGTAGTCCAATGGCGGGGAGCAATCAGCCCCAGCATTTT.

The V gene is TRBV11-2, the J gene TRBJ2-7, with D maybe TRBD1 (5 bases). Between the trimmed V and J ends, which lost 2 bases and 6 bases, there was a span of 8 bases. Per germline, CDR1 SGHAT and CDR2 FQNNGV. There are 12 residues in the CDR3. The CDR3 spells CASSLRGSEQYF. DNA for the CDR3: TGTGCCAGCAGCTTAAGGGGCTCCGAGCAGTACTTC.

This chain joins TRBV5-4 and TRBJ2-2; 7 bases match TRBD2. With V trimmed by 1 base and J by 2 bases, 5 bases remained unmatched. The CDR3 runs 16 residues. CDR1 is SGHNT and CDR2 is YYREEE in the germline V gene (reference sequence). This CDR3 is CASSLSAGLNTGELFF. DNA of the CDR3: TGTGCCAGCAGCTTGTCAGCGGGGCTAAACACCGGGGAGCTGTTTTTT.

The chain couples TRBV6-5 to TRBJ2-1; 8 positions match TRBD1. V was pared by 6 bases and J by 4 bases, with 5 bases of the junction left unmatched. Germline assignment: CDR1 MNHEY and CDR2 SVGAGI. CDR3 length equals 14 residues. CDR3 sequence reads: CASSRGQEYNEQFF. Written as DNA, the CDR3 is TGTGCCAGCAGCCGGGGACAGGAGTACAATGAGCAGTTCTTC.

This clone was recorded once. The chain combines TRBV6-1 with TRBJ2-5, with unresolved D. Germline V gene lookup returns CDR1 MNHNS and CDR2 SASEGT. Between the trimmed V and J ends, which lost 0 bases and 1 base, there was a span of 6 bases. The CDR3 is 14 residues long. The CDR3 region has the DNA TGTGCCAGCAGTGAAGCTCGTCCCCAAGAGACCCAGTACTTC. It yields the protein CASSEARPQETQYF.

V gene TRBV6-5 combines with J gene TRBJ1-2; D remains ambiguous. V was pared by 0 bases and J by 8 bases, with 13 bases between. Per the germline V gene, CDR1 is MNHEY and CDR2 is SVGAGI. The CDR3 loop spans 14 amino acids. CDR3 region: CASSYSKGSGGYTF. The CDR3 nucleotides are TGTGCCAGCAGTTACTCTAAGGGTTCGGGGGGCTACACCTTC.

V usage is TRBV5-4 and J usage is TRBJ2-7, with 7 bases lining up with TRBD1. This CDR3 comprises 14 residues. Germline V gene data show CDR1 as SGHNT and CDR2 as YYREEE (reference sequence). V lost 0 bases, J lost 1 base, and 1 base stayed unmatched. CDR3 in DNA: TGTGCCAGCAGCTTGGAACAGGGGTCCTACGAGCAGTACTTC. It yields the protein CASSLEQGSYEQYF.

The V and J genes are TRBV5-1 and TRBJ2-2, with D possibly matching TRBD1 (5 bases). The CDR3 length is 14 residues. Per the germline V gene, CDR1 is SGHRS and CDR2 is YFSETQ. Trimming removed 5 bases from V and 4 bases from J, with 12 bases in between. CDR3 residues: CASSPREITGELFF. In DNA, the CDR3 is TGCGCCAGCAGTCCCAGGGAAATCACCGGGGAGCTGTTTTTT.

The chain uses TRBV5-4 and TRBJ2-5; TRBD2 matches at 11 bases. In germline, CDR1 is SGHNT, CDR2 YYREEE (reference sequence). CDR3 length equals 15 residues. The ends lost 2 bases at V and 3 bases at J; junction bases unmatched: 3. This chain's CDR3 is CASSFRLAGKETQYF. CDR3 DNA: TGTGCCAGCAGCTTCCGACTAGCGGGGAAAGAGACCCAGTACTTC.

The rearrangement links TRBV28 to TRBJ1-2; D is ambiguous. Trimming took off 7 bases at V and 3 bases at J, with 12 bases between the two ends. The CDR3 runs to 13 residues. Germline V CDR1 and CDR2: MDHEN, SYDVKM. In DNA form, the CDR3 reads TGTGCCAGCATTCAAGACTGGGACTATGGCTACACCTTC. The encoded protein is CASIQDWDYGYTF.

V is TRBV6-5 and J is TRBJ2-3; 8 bases match TRBD2. With V trimmed by 6 bases and J by 3 bases, 8 bases remained unmatched. Per the germline V gene, CDR1 is MNHEY and CDR2 is SVGAGI. The CDR3 length is 15 residues. CDR3 nucleotides: TGTGCCAGCAGAACGGGGGGGGCGGGGACAGATACGCAGTATTTT. This gives the protein CASRTGGAGTDTQYF.

A word on this clone: An end of the junction differs from the germline gene, which may be a read error. The chain couples TRBV18 to TRBJ1-5; 9 bases are a match to TRBD1. The CDR3 consists of 16 residues. Germline CDR1 reads KGHSH; CDR2 reads LQKENI. DNA for the CDR3: TGTGCCAGCTCGCCACAGGGGGCCTCGGGCAATCAGCCCCAGCATTTT. It translates to CASSPQGASGNQPQHF.

V gene TRBV7-9 combines with J gene TRBJ2-5; no clear D. The CDR3 covers 14 residues. The germline gives CDR1 SEHNR, CDR2 FQNEAQ (reference sequence). V shed 5 bases and J shed 4 bases, with 14 bases lying between them. The CDR3 sequence is CASSLGSGTETQYF. The CDR3 nucleotides read TGTGCCAGCAGCCTAGGTTCTGGCACAGAGACCCAGTACTTC. Variable domain in full (rest from reference TRBV7-9 and TRBJ2-5): DTGVSQNPRHKITKRGQNVTFRCDPISEHNRLYWYRQTLGQGPEFLTYFQNEAQLEKSRLLSDRFSAERPKGSFSTLEIQRTEQGDSAMYLCASSLGSGTETQYFGPGTRLLVL.

J is TRBJ2-3 and V is TRBV7-2; no reliable D call. Trimming stripped 3 bases from V and 2 bases from J, with 12 bases between. CDR1 and CDR2 (germline): SGHTA, FQGNSA. This CDR3 contains 15 residues. This CDR3 is CASSFYTGFTDTQYF. As DNA, the CDR3 is TGTGCCAGCAGCTTTTATACCGGTTTCACAGATACGCAGTATTTT.

The sample holds one count of this clone. This rearrangement joins TRBV30 to TRBJ1-5; 8 nucleotides match TRBD1. This CDR3 is 15 amino acids long. Germline trimming cut 3 bases from V and 2 bases from J; bases unmatched to any gene: 6. The germline gives CDR1 GTSNPN, CDR2 SVGIG (reference sequence). CDR3 DNA: TGTGCCTGGAGCTCAGGGGGCCTTGGCAATCAGCCCCAGCATTTT. It translates to CAWSSGGLGNQPQHF.

The chain has TRBV7-2 and TRBJ1-1; no clear D gene. The CDR3 is 12 residues long. Trimming left V 7 bases short and J 4 bases short, with 10 bases between. From germline, CDR1 is SGHTA and CDR2 FQGNSA. As DNA, the CDR3 is TGTGCCAGCACCCCTGTGGCCACTGAAGCTTTCTTT. Translation: CASTPVATEAFF. Complete variable domain (other parts from reference TRBV7-2 and TRBJ1-1): GAGVSQSPSNKVTEKGKDVELRCDPISGHTALYWYRQSLGQGLEFLIYFQGNSAPDKSGLPSDRFSAERTGGSVSTLTIQRTQQEDSAVYLCASTPVATEAFFGQGTRLTVV.

V is TRBV5-6 and J is TRBJ2-1, with 9 bases matching TRBD1. Germline V gene lookup returns CDR1 SGHDT and CDR2 YYEEEE. Germline trimming cut 2 bases from V and 5 bases from J; bases unmatched to any gene: 5. This CDR3 region has 15 residues. CDR3 sequence reads: CASSFLGQGNNEQFF. The CDR3 region has the DNA TGTGCCAGCAGCTTCTTGGGACAGGGAAACAATGAGCAGTTCTTC.

The chain couples TRBV27 to TRBJ1-2, with a tentative D call TRBD1 (6 bases). The V end lost 5 bases, the J end lost 0 bases, and 10 bases lay between the germline ends. Germline CDR1 MNHEY, CDR2 SMNVEV (reference sequence). The CDR3 sequence is 14 residues long. In nucleotides, the CDR3 is TGTGCCAGCAGTCTCAAGGGGGCTAACTATGGCTACACCTTC. Protein: CASSLKGANYGYTF.

This clone has a handful of counts. This rearrangement joins TRBV24-1 to TRBJ1-6; D is perhaps TRBD1 (5 bases). There are 17 residues in the CDR3. Trimming cost V 0 bases and J 6 bases, with 14 bases left between them. Germline CDR1 KGHDR, CDR2 SFDVKD. DNA for the CDR3: TGTGCCACCAGTGATTTGCCCGCGGCAGGGTGTAATTCACCCCTCCACTTT. As protein: CATSDLPAAGCNSPLHF.

This rearrangement joins TRBV11-2 to TRBJ2-2; TRBD2 is a possible D gene (5 bases). This CDR3 region has 15 residues. The germline V gene has CDR1 SGHAT and CDR2 FQNNGV. The V and J ends lost 3 bases and 1 base respectively, with 9 bases between them. CDR3 sequence: CASSFDRGNTGELFF. CDR3 in DNA: TGTGCCAGCAGCTTCGACCGGGGGAACACCGGGGAGCTGTTTTTT.

This chain links TRBV7-2 with TRBJ1-6; 7 bases are a match to TRBD1. Germline CDR1 is SGHTA and CDR2 is FQGNSA. The CDR3 sequence is 16 residues long. The junction had 8 bases not matched to a gene; V was cut back by 2 bases and J by 7 bases. The CDR3 coding sequence is TGTGCCAGCAGCTTATTAGGGGGCCCCTCCAATTCACCCCTCCACTTT. Translating it yields CASSLLGGPSNSPLHF. Filled out from reference TRBV7-2 and TRBJ1-6, the complete variable domain reads GAGVSQSPSNKVTEKGKDVELRCDPISGHTALYWYRQSLGQGLEFLIYFQGNSAPDKSGLPSDRFSAERTGGSVSTLTIQRTQQEDSAVYLCASSLLGGPSNSPLHFGNGTRLTVT.

This chain links TRBV2 with TRBJ1-4; D is perhaps TRBD1 (5 bases). This CDR3 has 15 residues. V was clipped by 8 bases and J by 7 bases, with 20 bases between them. Germline V gives CDR1 SNHLY, CDR2 FYNNEI. The CDR3 reads CASRPWKQASEKLFF. CDR3 in DNA: TGTGCCAGCCGACCCTGGAAACAGGCCTCTGAAAAACTGTTTTTT.

This clone was seen just once. The chain has TRBV10-1 and TRBJ2-1, with D perhaps TRBD1 (5 bases). With 5 bases removed from V and 5 bases from J, the gap between germline ends came to 13 bases. Germline V gene data show CDR1 as WNHNN and CDR2 as SYGVQD (reference sequence). This CDR3 is 14 amino acids long. The chain's CDR3 is CASSQGITNNEQFF. The CDR3 nucleotides read TGCGCCAGCAGTCAGGGAATCACCAACAATGAGCAGTTCTTC.

The rearrangement joins TRBV10-3 to TRBJ1-6, with D perhaps matching TRBD1 (5 bases). The germline V and J ends were trimmed by 6 bases and 15 bases, with 15 bases remaining between them. This CDR3 comprises 12 residues. The germline V gene has CDR1 ENHRY and CDR2 SYGVKD. The CDR3 coding sequence is TGTGCCATCAGCCAGACAGAAGGCTACCTCCACTTT. It encodes CAISQTEGYLHF.

This clone was seen only once. This rearrangement joins TRBV5-4 to TRBJ1-4; a possible D gene is TRBD1 (6 bases). With 0 bases removed from V and 5 bases from J, the gap between germline ends came to 20 bases. The germline gives CDR1 SGHNT, CDR2 YYREEE (reference sequence). This CDR3 has 18 amino acids. The CDR3: CASSLDPIPGHRNEKLFF. Here the CDR3 DNA reads TGTGCCAGCAGCTTGGATCCTATACCGGGACACCGAAATGAAAAACTGTTTTTT.